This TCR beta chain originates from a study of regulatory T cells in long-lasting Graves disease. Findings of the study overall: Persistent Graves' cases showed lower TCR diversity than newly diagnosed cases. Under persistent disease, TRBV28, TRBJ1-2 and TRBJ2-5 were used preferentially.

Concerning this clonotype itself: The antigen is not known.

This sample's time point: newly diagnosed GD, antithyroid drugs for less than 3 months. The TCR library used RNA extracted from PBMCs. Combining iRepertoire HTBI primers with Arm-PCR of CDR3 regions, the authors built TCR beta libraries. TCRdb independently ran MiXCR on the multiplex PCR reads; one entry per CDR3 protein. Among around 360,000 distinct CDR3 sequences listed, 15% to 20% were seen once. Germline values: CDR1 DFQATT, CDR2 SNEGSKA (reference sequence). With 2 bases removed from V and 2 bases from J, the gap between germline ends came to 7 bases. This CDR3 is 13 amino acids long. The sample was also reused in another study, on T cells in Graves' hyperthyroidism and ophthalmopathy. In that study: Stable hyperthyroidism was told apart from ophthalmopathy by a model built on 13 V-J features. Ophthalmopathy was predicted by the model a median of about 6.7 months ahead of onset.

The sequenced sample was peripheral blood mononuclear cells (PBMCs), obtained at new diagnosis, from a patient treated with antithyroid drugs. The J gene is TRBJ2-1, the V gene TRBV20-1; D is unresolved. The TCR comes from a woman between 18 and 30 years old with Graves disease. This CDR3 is CSARRATYNEQFF. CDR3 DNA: TGCAGTGCTAGACGTGCGACCTACAATGAGCAGTTCTTC.